The present T cell receptor (beta chain) was sequenced within a study of T cells in Graves' hyperthyroidism and ophthalmopathy. The V gene's germline CDR1 is SGHTA and CDR2 FQGTGA. The J segment lost 1 base and the V segment lost 1 base, leaving 1 base of the junction unmatched. The CDR3 is 15 residues long. Using RNA transcripts as the source, TCR beta CDR3 regions were amplified. Primed by the HTBI set, a first-round RT-PCR was run on the TCR CDR3. TCRdb redid the calling of the multiplex PCR reads with MiXCR, one entry per CDR3 protein. The sample has approximately 570,000 distinct CDR3 sequences, nearly 20% seen once. The sample holds a few counts of this clonotype.

The sequenced sample consisted of blood. This clonotype was sampled from a man aged 35 to 55 with Graves' ophthalmopathy. The chain is built from TRBV7-3 and TRBJ2-5; 9 nucleotides match TRBD2. The CDR3 bases are TGTGCCAGCAGCTTAAGCGGGGGGGCCCAAGAGACCCAGTACTTC. Encoded protein: CASSLSGGAQETQYF.